This is a list of T cell receptor beta chains from one sample in a study of blood T cell repertoires in COVID-19. Method: immunoSEQ multiplex PCR; TCRdb's copy keeps in-frame clones and lacks some. The data show some 260,000 clones, under 85% seen once. The material sequenced was peripheral blood. The receptor set was obtained from a woman in her forties with active or convalescent COVID-19. CDR3s include the opening cysteine and the closing phenylalanine or tryptophan. Fields, in order: V gene, D gene, clone size, J gene, CDR3 protein. The D gene is left open where the match is weak. Clone size is given for some rows only: seen once, a few or many times, or a class if the clone is expanded.

TRBV19	TRBD1	-	TRBJ2-2	CASRDRGEMFF
TRBV6-1	-	-	TRBJ2-3	CASSVRTAASTDTQYF
TRBV30	-	-	TRBJ1-1	CAWSTGDTEAFF
TRBV20-1	-	-	TRBJ1-2	CSANGDSPTF
TRBV24-1	TRBD1	-	TRBJ1-1	CATSTGTQKAFF
TRBV2	TRBD1	once	TRBJ1-6	CASRDRVQVSPLHF
TRBV5-1	-	many	TRBJ2-5	CASSLAGPSETQYF
TRBV15	-	-	TRBJ1-4	CATSREPGTQYEKLFF
TRBV29-1	-	-	TRBJ1-2	CSVEDRDGYTF
TRBV12-5	-	-	TRBJ1-1	CASALIGGVAEAFF
TRBV7-9	TRBD1	-	TRBJ1-2	CASRPLDRGLYGYTF
TRBV24-1	TRBD1	-	TRBJ1-4	CATSEGDRRDEKLFF
TRBV30	TRBD2	-	TRBJ2-7	CACDRRGTTYEQYF
TRBV21-1	-	-	TRBJ1-2	CASSKGGQGEYRNYGYTF
TRBV15	-	-	TRBJ1-5	CATSRVSDTGQPQHF
TRBV2	TRBD1	-	TRBJ1-5	CASSRDRGSYQPQHF
TRBV5-8	TRBD1	-	TRBJ1-1	CASSWGQLMNTEAFF
TRBV5-5	-	-	TRBJ1-3	CASSSRFKQNGNTIYF
TRBV27	-	-	TRBJ2-3	CASSFRDSANTQYF
TRBV5-6	-	-	TRBJ2-7	CASSTPGIHKGSYEQYF
TRBV10-3	TRBD2	-	TRBJ2-3	CAISSSGGPGQWDTQYF
TRBV29-1	-	-	TRBJ2-7	CSVEGGGTGTYEQYF
TRBV6-6	-	-	TRBJ2-2	CASSYPLGQNTGELFF
TRBV27	TRBD2	-	TRBJ2-2	CASSNREGTGELFF
TRBV3-1/TRBV3-2	TRBD2	-	TRBJ2-2	CASSPSGDTGELFF
TRBV18	TRBD1	few	TRBJ1-1	CASSTTGGRAEAFF
TRBV7-9	-	-	TRBJ1-5	CASSQAPYGVEPQHF
TRBV4-2	TRBD2	-	TRBJ2-1	CASSQGGAAGPQGQFF
TRBV2	-	-	TRBJ1-4	CASRLYGDNEKLFF
TRBV18	TRBD2	-	TRBJ2-1	CASSPGGADNEQFF
TRBV3-1/TRBV3-2	-	-	TRBJ2-3	CASSQVVSGVTDTQYF
TRBV6-5	-	few	TRBJ2-1	CASSPRFRSNEQFF
TRBV28	-	-	TRBJ2-7	CASSLVGGLSSYEQYF
TRBV5-1	-	-	TRBJ1-5	CASSLEPGARQPQHF
TRBV11-2	-	-	TRBJ1-3	CASSSFRTPNFSGNTIYF
TRBV27	TRBD1	-	TRBJ1-2	CASSLSGSQGQSGYTF
TRBV7-2	-	-	TRBJ1-5	CASSLGIQPQHF
TRBV3-1/TRBV3-2	-	-	TRBJ1-1	CASSQDSGGGTEAFF
TRBV6-1	-	-	TRBJ2-3	CASSESTVGADTQYF
TRBV6-5	-	-	TRBJ1-1	CASRHGQRGTEAFF
TRBV19	TRBD1	-	TRBJ1-6	CASSYGQGSSPLHF
TRBV3-1/TRBV3-2	-	few	TRBJ2-2	CASSQSGSAGELFF
TRBV11-2	-	-	TRBJ2-6	CASSLDPGAGANVLTF
TRBV4-2	TRBD1	-	TRBJ2-2	CASSSGTGSTGELFF
TRBV5-3	-	-	TRBJ2-7	CARSLRGYEQYF
TRBV27	-	-	TRBJ2-1	CASSQRANEQFF
TRBV7-2	-	-	TRBJ1-2	CASSLGIGRQVYGYTF
TRBV5-4	TRBD1	-	TRBJ1-3	CASSWDREDTIYF
TRBV27	TRBD1	-	TRBJ2-7	CASSLLGTGREQYF
TRBV4-1	-	-	TRBJ1-5	CASSQAPQENSNQPQHF